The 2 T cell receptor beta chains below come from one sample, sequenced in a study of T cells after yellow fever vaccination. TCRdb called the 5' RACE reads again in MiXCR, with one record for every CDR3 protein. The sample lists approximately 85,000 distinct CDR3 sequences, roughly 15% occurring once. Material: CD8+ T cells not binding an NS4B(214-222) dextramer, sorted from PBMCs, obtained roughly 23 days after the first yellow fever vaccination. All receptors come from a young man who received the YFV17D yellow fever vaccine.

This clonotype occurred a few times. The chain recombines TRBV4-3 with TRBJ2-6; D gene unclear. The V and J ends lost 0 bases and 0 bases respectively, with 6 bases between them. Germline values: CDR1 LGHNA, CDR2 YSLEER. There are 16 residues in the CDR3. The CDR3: CASSQDIVSGANVLTF. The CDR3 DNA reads TGCGCCAGCAGCCAAGATATTGTCTCTGGGGCCAACGTCCTGACTTTC.

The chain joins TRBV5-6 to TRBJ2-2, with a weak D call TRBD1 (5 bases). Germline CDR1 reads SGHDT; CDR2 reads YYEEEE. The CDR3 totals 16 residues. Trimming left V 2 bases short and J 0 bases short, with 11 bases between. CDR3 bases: TGTGCCAGCAGCTTAGCGACAGCAGCGAACACCGGGGAGCTGTTTTTT. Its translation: CASSLATAANTGELFF.